What follows are 17 T cell receptor beta chains derived from one specimen sequenced in a study of T cells in Graves' hyperthyroidism and ophthalmopathy. Researchers took RNA transcripts and amplified the TCR beta CDR3 regions from them. During a first-round RT-PCR of the TCR CDR3, the HTBI primer set was used. TCRdb used MiXCR to reprocess the multiplex PCR reads, holding one entry per CDR3 protein. This table holds about 320,000 distinct CDR3 sequences, roughly 15% found once. Sequenced material: blood. Receptors originate from a man between 25 and 39 years old with Graves' hyperthyroidism.

This clonotype was observed a few times. As DNA, the CDR3 is TGTGCCAGTAATTCCGGGACCGGGGAGCTGTTTTTT. Its translation is CASNSGTGELFF. The chain joins TRBV19 to TRBJ2-2; no definite D call. Germline loops: CDR1 LNHDA, CDR2 SQIVND (reference sequence). CDR3 length: 12 amino acids. Trimming shortened V by 7 bases and J by 5 bases, and 8 bases separated the two germline ends.

This clonotype was detected only a few times. This chain links TRBV6-1 with TRBJ2-5, with a weak D call TRBD2 (5 bases). Trimming stripped 3 bases from V and 8 bases from J, with 13 bases between. The length of the CDR3 is 13 residues. CDR1 is MNHNS and CDR2 is SASEGT in the germline V gene. Here the CDR3 reads CASSDASRDTQYF. CDR3 in DNA: TGTGCCAGCAGTGATGCTAGCCGCGATACCCAGTACTTC.

Note on this clonotype: This clone may be a read error of a much larger clone one base away. The V gene is TRBV5-5, the J gene TRBJ2-1; D uncertain. Trimming shortened V by 1 base and J by 6 bases, and 5 bases separated the two germline ends. Per germline, CDR1 SGHKS and CDR2 YYEKEE (reference sequence). The CDR3 length is 12 residues. In DNA form, the CDR3 reads TGTGCCAGCAGCTTGATGGGCAATGAGCAGTTCTTC. Its protein product is CASSLMGNEQFF.

The genes are TRBV3-1 and TRBJ1-6; D is unclear. Trimming removed 5 bases at V and 8 bases at J, with 10 bases between. CDR3 length equals 13 residues. Germline V gene data show CDR1 as LGHDT and CDR2 as YNNKEL (reference sequence). The CDR3 DNA is TGTGCCAGCAGCAGTCCCCCTTATTCACCCCTCCACTTT. This encodes CASSSPPYSPLHF.

This clonotype was observed many times. This chain connects TRBV12-3 or TRBV12-4 to TRBJ2-1; unclear D gene. The CDR3 contains 14 residues. Trimming took 7 bases from V and 2 from J, leaving 12 bases between them. The CDR3 DNA reads TGTGCCAGCAAGGAAGGTGAGGCCTACAATGAGCAGTTCTTC. As protein: CASKEGEAYNEQFF.

The rearrangement uses TRBV29-1 and TRBJ2-2, with no clear D. The germline V and J ends were trimmed by 4 bases and 1 base, with 4 bases remaining between them. The CDR3 length is 12 residues. Germline V gives CDR1 SQVTM, CDR2 ANQGSEA. Written as DNA, the CDR3 is TGCAGCGTTGGGGTGAACACCGGGGAGCTGTTTTTT. This translates into CSVGVNTGELFF.

Many counts were recorded for this clonotype. The V call is TRBV15, the J call TRBJ2-1; D call uncertain. The V gene lost 1 base and the J gene lost 7 bases, with 17 bases spanning the gap. Germline V lookup: CDR1 LNHNV, CDR2 YYDKDF (reference sequence). The CDR3 contains 16 residues. CDR3 amino acids: CATSRVQAWSKNEQFF. The CDR3 coding sequence is TGTGCCACCAGCAGAGTTCAAGCATGGTCTAAGAATGAGCAGTTCTTC.

The V gene is TRBV7-9, the J gene TRBJ2-5; 7 bases are a match to TRBD1. CDR1 is SEHNR, CDR2 FQNEAQ, per germline (reference sequence). The CDR3 spans 15 residues. With V trimmed by 2 bases and J by 5 bases, 8 bases remained unmatched. CDR3 region: CASSLLRGQWETQYF. DNA of the CDR3: TGTGCCAGCAGCTTACTGAGGGGGCAATGGGAGACCCAGTACTTC. Full variable domain (remainder filled in from reference TRBV7-9 and TRBJ2-5): DTGVSQNPRHKITKRGQNVTFRCDPISEHNRLYWYRQTLGQGPEFLTYFQNEAQLEKSRLLSDRFSAERPKGSFSTLEIQRTEQGDSAMYLCASSLLRGQWETQYFGPGTRLLVL.

This clonotype was counted between two and nine times. V usage is TRBV19 and J usage is TRBJ1-5; 8 bases agree with TRBD1. The V and J ends lost 4 bases and 1 base, in that order; junction bases with no gene match: 6. Looked up from germline, CDR1 is LNHDA and CDR2 is SQIVND (reference sequence). The CDR3 contains 16 residues. The CDR3 DNA reads TGTGCCAGTAGTACACGACAGGGGACAAGCAATCAGCCCCAGCATTTT. This gives the protein CASSTRQGTSNQPQHF.

This clonotype has at least ten counts. The chain combines TRBV6-1 with TRBJ2-7; D is perhaps TRBD1 (5 bases). CDR1 and CDR2 (germline): MNHNS, SASEGT. This CDR3 has 14 residues. CDR3: CATSIGRAEYEQYF. The CDR3 nucleotides read TGTGCAACCTCGATAGGCAGGGCGGAATACGAGCAGTACTTC.

The J gene is TRBJ2-6, the V gene TRBV29-1; D tentatively fits TRBD1 or TRBD2 (5 bases each). The CDR3 sequence is 17 residues long. Germline assignment: CDR1 SQVTM and CDR2 ANQGSEA. V gave up 4 bases and J gave up 0 bases, with 16 bases separating them. CDR3 DNA sequence: TGCAGCGTTGTGGGCCGGGACGGGCCCTCTGGGGCCAACGTCCTGACTTTC. Translated: CSVVGRDGPSGANVLTF.

This clonotype was seen many times. The CDR3 loop reads CASSRAAGVGDTQYF. DNA of the CDR3: TGTGCCAGCAGCCGAGCGGCGGGAGTGGGTGATACGCAGTATTTT. The gene calls are TRBV6-1 and TRBJ2-3; 7 bases align to TRBD2. The V gene's germline CDR1 is MNHNS and CDR2 SASEGT. The CDR3 is made up of 15 amino acids. J was trimmed by 6 bases and V by 6 bases; bases with no gene match: 12.

This clonotype showed up many times. This sequence joins TRBV28 and TRBJ1-5; D call uncertain. Germline loops: CDR1 MDHEN, CDR2 SYDVKM. CDR3 length equals 10 residues. V shed 4 bases and J shed 7 bases, with 2 bases lying between them. Here the CDR3 reads CASSSQPQHF. CDR3 coding DNA: TGTGCCAGCAGTTCCCAGCCCCAGCATTTT.

The chain recombines TRBV27 with TRBJ1-5; D is possibly TRBD1 (5 bases). The V and J ends lost 3 bases and 6 bases respectively, with 12 bases between them. In germline, CDR1 is MNHEY, CDR2 SMNVEV (reference sequence). CDR3 length: 14 amino acids. CDR3 residues: CASSLGQIGQPQHF. CDR3 bases: TGTGCCAGCAGTTTGGGGCAGATTGGTCAGCCCCAGCATTTT.

There are many counts of this clonotype. This chain uses TRBV6-5 with TRBJ2-2; 7 bases map to TRBD2. The CDR3 consists of 16 residues. The ends lost 0 bases at V and 7 bases at J; junction bases unmatched: 8. Germline CDR1 and CDR2: MNHEY and SVGAGI. The CDR3: CASSYSFAGRGGELFF. The CDR3 coding sequence is TGTGCCAGCAGTTACTCGTTTGCGGGGAGGGGCGGGGAGCTGTTTTTT.

This clonotype was counted many times. The chain uses TRBV30 and TRBJ1-1, with D hard to call. CDR1 and CDR2 (germline): GTSNPN, SVGIG (reference sequence). The CDR3 consists of 14 residues. V shed 0 bases and J shed 0 bases, with 8 bases lying between them. Here the CDR3 DNA reads TGTGCCTGGAGTGTACGAGGAATGAACACTGAAGCTTTCTTT. Encoded protein: CAWSVRGMNTEAFF.

This clonotype was recorded many times. The chain joins TRBV3-1 to TRBJ1-3; D is perhaps TRBD1 (6 bases). Germline V gene sequence: CDR1 LGHDT, CDR2 YNNKEL (reference sequence). The CDR3 consists of 14 residues. V was shortened by 4 bases and J by 4 bases, with 11 bases between the two germline ends. The CDR3 bases are TGTGCCAGCAGCCCGATGGGACAAGGAAACACCATATATTTT. It encodes CASSPMGQGNTIYF.